This is a list of T cell receptor beta chains from one sample in a study of blood T cells in healthy people across ages. TCRdb called the 5' RACE reads again in MiXCR, with one record for every CDR3 protein. Of 850,000 to 1,300,000 distinct CDR3 sequences listed, under 45% are singletons. Sequencing used blood. The origin of the receptors is a woman aged 55-69 years in good health. Both conserved end residues are part of each CDR3. D genes are given only for firm matches. The size field is filled for only some rows; it gives once, few, many or a size class.

>TRBJ2-5|-|few|TRBV4-1
TGCGCCAGCAGCCAAAATCGGCAAGAGACCCAGTACTTC
CASSQNRQETQYF
>TRBJ1-2|TRBD1|few|TRBV20-1
TGCAGTGCTAGACTCCCACAGGGGAGGAACTATGGCTACACCTTC
CSARLPQGRNYGYTF
>TRBJ2-5|TRBD2|-|TRBV7-9
TGTGCCAGCAGCAACATAGCGGGAGTTGGAGGGACCCAGTACTTC
CASSNIAGVGGTQYF
>TRBJ1-2|-|-|TRBV6-2/TRBV6-3
TGTGCCAGCAGCCCTTTACAGGGCCACTATGGCTACACCTTC
CASSPLQGHYGYTF
>TRBJ1-2|-|-|TRBV20-1
TGCAGTGCGAGAGGGGGACTGGATGGCTACACCTTC
CSARGGLDGYTF
>TRBJ1-1|-|-|TRBV18
TGTGCCAGCTCACCCCGTGACCGGGGTCGAACTGAAGCTTTCTTT
CASSPRDRGRTEAFF
>TRBJ1-6|-|-|TRBV2
TGTGCCAGCAGGGGGCCATACCCAAATTCACCCCTCCACTTT
CASRGPYPNSPLHF
>TRBJ2-1|-|once|TRBV11-2
TGTGCCAGCATCACAGGCTCCTACAATGAGCAGTTCTTC
CASITGSYNEQFF
>TRBJ2-3|TRBD2|-|TRBV6-2/TRBV6-3
TGTGCCAGCAGTTATAGGGAGGGCATAGATACGCAGTATTTT
CASSYREGIDTQYF
>TRBJ2-7|-|many|TRBV21-1
TGTGCCAGCAGCGCATTCGGGCCTTCGTACGAGCAGTACTTC
CASSAFGPSYEQYF
>TRBJ2-1|TRBD1|-|TRBV9
TGTGCCAGCAGCACCCGGGACAGGGGCCCCTACAATGAGCAGTTCTTC
CASSTRDRGPYNEQFF
>TRBJ2-7|-|few|TRBV12-3/TRBV12-4
TGTGCCAGCAGTCCTCGGACAGCAGTCTCCTACGAGCAGTACTTC
CASSPRTAVSYEQYF
>TRBJ1-5|TRBD1|-|TRBV11-2
TGTGCCAGCAGCTTGAACAGGGGGAGCAAGCAGCCCCAGCATTTT
CASSLNRGSKQPQHF
>TRBJ2-7|TRBD1|few|TRBV6-5
TGTGCCAGCAGCGCAATACAGGGGTTGCCCTACGAGCAGTACTTC
CASSAIQGLPYEQYF
>TRBJ1-1|-|-|TRBV29-1
TGCAGCGTTGAACTCCGGACGGAGAACACTGAAGCTTTCTTT
CSVELRTENTEAFF
>TRBJ2-1|-|few|TRBV21-1
TGTGCCAGTTGTGGGCGGGCTCGTCGCAATGAGCAGTTCTTC
CASCGRARRNEQFF
>TRBJ1-1|TRBD1|-|TRBV2
TGTGCCAGTATTCCGGGACAGGGGTACACTGAAGCTTTCTTT
CASIPGQGYTEAFF
>TRBJ2-7|TRBD1|few|TRBV27
TGTGCCAGCAGTGCGAGAGACAGGGGGCAAGACGAGCAGTACTTC
CASSARDRGQDEQYF
>TRBJ1-1|-|-|TRBV29-1
TGCAGCGCGTTAGGACAGTCGAACACTGAAGCTTTCTTT
CSALGQSNTEAFF
>TRBJ2-7|-|once|TRBV2
TGTGCCAGCAGTGAGGCAGTCTCCGACGAGCAGTACTTC
CASSEAVSDEQYF
>TRBJ2-5|TRBD1|-|TRBV5-1
TGCGCCAGCAGCTTGGGAGAAGGGGGCTCGGGTCAGCCCCAGTACTTC
CASSLGEGGSGQPQYF
>TRBJ2-1|-|-|TRBV7-7
TGTGCCAGCAGCTTTAAGGACGGGAGCTCCTACAATGAGCAGTTCTTC
CASSFKDGSSYNEQFF
>TRBJ2-3|TRBD2|-|TRBV6-5
TGTGCCAGCAGTTACCTGGGAGGGGGCACAGATACGCAGTATTTT
CASSYLGGGTDTQYF
>TRBJ2-7|TRBD2|-|TRBV6-5
TGTGCCAGCACTAGCGGAACCTACAATGAGCAGTACTTC
CASTSGTYNEQYF
>TRBJ1-1|-|-|TRBV7-9
TGTGCCAGCCAGCTTAGGGGGAACACTGGAGCTTTCTTT
CASQLRGNTGAFF
>TRBJ2-5|-|few|TRBV9
TGTGCCAGCAGCGTAGCTCTAGGGAACCAAGAGACCCAGTACTTC
CASSVALGNQETQYF
>TRBJ1-2|-|-|TRBV5-1
TGCGCCAGCAGCTTCCGGCCCGGGACACCGATCTATGGCTACACCTTC
CASSFRPGTPIYGYTF
>TRBJ2-1|TRBD2|-|TRBV29-1
TGCAGCGTCGGAACGCGGGGGTTGAACAATGAGCAGTTCTTC
CSVGTRGLNNEQFF
>TRBJ1-1|-|many|TRBV7-9
TGTGCCAGCAGCTTAGTGGCAGGGTTGAACACTGAAGCTTTCTTT
CASSLVAGLNTEAFF
>TRBJ1-5|-|-|TRBV28
TGTGCCAGCGAGGGCGGGGTGCGCGATCAGCCCCAGCATTTT
CASEGGVRDQPQHF
>TRBJ2-5|-|few|TRBV11-3
TGTGCCAGCAGCTTAGGTCGAGTGGCTGGCGCCGTTCAAGAGACCCAGTACTTC
CASSLGRVAGAVQETQYF
>TRBJ2-1|TRBD1|few|TRBV11-2
TGTGCCAGCAGCTTAGATCCGGCGACAGGGAATGAGCAGTTCTTC
CASSLDPATGNEQFF
>TRBJ1-5|-|-|TRBV6-2/TRBV6-3
TGTGCCAGCAGTTACCGGCCATATAATCAGCCCCAGCATTTT
CASSYRPYNQPQHF
>TRBJ2-3|-|-|TRBV10-2
TGCGCCAGCAGTGAGTTGGGCAGGGTCACAGATACGCAGTATTTT
CASSELGRVTDTQYF
>TRBJ2-4|TRBD1|-|TRBV9
TGTGCCAGCAGCGCGGTGGACAGGGGATCGAAAAACACTCAGTACTTC
CASSAVDRGSKNTQYF
>TRBJ2-7|TRBD2|-|TRBV9
TGTGCCAGCAGCACAACTGGGGGGGGCGAGCAGTACTTC
CASSTTGGGEQYF
>TRBJ2-1|TRBD2|-|TRBV7-8
TGTGCCTGCAGCTTGACCCCCGGGACTAGCGTAGACAATGAGCAGTTCTTC
CACSLTPGTSVDNEQFF
>TRBJ1-4|-|-|TRBV5-1
TGCGCCAGCAGCGCAACTACAGGGAGCGGGGAAAAACTGTTTTTT
CASSATTGSGEKLFF
>TRBJ2-1|TRBD2|-|TRBV15
TGTGCCACCAGCAGAGCCCCGGGAGGCCGCCATGAGCAGTTCTTC
CATSRAPGGRHEQFF
>TRBJ2-7|-|few|TRBV5-1
TGCGCCAGCAGCTTATATGACGTCTCCTACGAGCAGTACTTC
CASSLYDVSYEQYF
>TRBJ2-7|-|-|TRBV29-1
TGCGGCGCCCAGGGGAGGAACGAGCAGTACTTC
CGAQGRNEQYF
>TRBJ2-3|TRBD1|-|TRBV11-2
TGTGCCAGCAGCCGGACAGGCTACGCAGATACGCAGTATTTT
CASSRTGYADTQYF
>TRBJ1-1|-|-|TRBV27
TGTGCCAGCAGTTTATCTGGGGTTATGAACACTGAAGCTTTCTTT
CASSLSGVMNTEAFF
>TRBJ2-3|TRBD2|-|TRBV20-1
TGCAGTGCTCCTGGGGGGGGGACTCGGGATACGCAGTATTTT
CSAPGGGTRDTQYF
>TRBJ1-5|-|-|TRBV10-3
TGTGCCATCAGTCCCATTCCGGGTAGCAATCAGCCCCAGCATTTT
CAISPIPGSNQPQHF
>TRBJ1-1|-|-|TRBV12-3/TRBV12-4
TGTGCCAGCAGTTTAGCGGCGGGGGCGCACACTGAAGCTTTCTTT
CASSLAAGAHTEAFF
>TRBJ2-1|-|-|TRBV5-1
TGCGCCAGCAGCTTGGGTGGGTCAGGCAATGAGCAGTTCTTC
CASSLGGSGNEQFF
>TRBJ2-3|TRBD2|-|TRBV7-6
TGTGCCAGCAGCTCCTGGACTAGCGGCCTCACAGATACGCAGTATTTT
CASSSWTSGLTDTQYF
>TRBJ2-1|-|-|TRBV7-2
TGTGCCAGCAGTTTCGGGGGAGCTGAGCAGTTCTTC
CASSFGGAEQFF
>TRBJ2-1|TRBD1|-|TRBV6-5
TGTGCCAGCCGTACTAAGGACAGGTCGGACCATGAGCAGTTCTTC
CASRTKDRSDHEQFF
>TRBJ1-2|-|-|TRBV2
TGTGCCAGCAGGGGTGGACAAGACTATGGCTACACCTTC
CASRGGQDYGYTF
>TRBJ2-7|-|few|TRBV28
TGTGCCAGCAGTTTCGCCAGGGAAGGCGAGCAGTACTTC
CASSFAREGEQYF
>TRBJ2-1|-|few|TRBV10-3
TGTGCCATCAGCCTTAGGGGCGATGAGCAGTTCTTC
CAISLRGDEQFF
>TRBJ2-1|-|-|TRBV4-1
TGCGCCAGCAGCCCAGCACTACGAGACCGGGCTGAGCAGTTCTTC
CASSPALRDRAEQFF
>TRBJ2-5|-|-|TRBV9
TGTGCCAGCAGCGTAGAGGACGGAAGAGAGACCCAGTACTTC
CASSVEDGRETQYF